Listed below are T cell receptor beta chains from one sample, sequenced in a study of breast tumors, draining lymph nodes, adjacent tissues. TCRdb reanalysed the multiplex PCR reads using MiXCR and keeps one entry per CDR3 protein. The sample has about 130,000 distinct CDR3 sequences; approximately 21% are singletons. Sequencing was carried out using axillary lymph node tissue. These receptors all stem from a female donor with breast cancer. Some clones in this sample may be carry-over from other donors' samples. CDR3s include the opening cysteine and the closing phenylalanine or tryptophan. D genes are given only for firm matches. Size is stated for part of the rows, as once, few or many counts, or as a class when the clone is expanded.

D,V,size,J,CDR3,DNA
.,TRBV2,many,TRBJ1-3,CASSGEVPRSGNTIYF,TGTGCCAGCAGCGGGGAGGTTCCCCGCTCTGGAAACACCATATATTTT
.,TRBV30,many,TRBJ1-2,CAWSVLGRGGGYGYTF,TGTGCCTGGAGTGTACTCGGGAGGGGGGGAGGCTATGGCTACACCTTC
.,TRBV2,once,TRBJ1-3,CASTPTIGEGGNTIYF,TGTGCCAGCACACCAACCATAGGGGAAGGTGGAAACACCATATATTTT
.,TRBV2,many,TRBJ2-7,CASSAGRSSAYEQYF,TGTGCCAGCAGTGCTGGTCGTTCCTCGGCTTACGAGCAGTACTTC
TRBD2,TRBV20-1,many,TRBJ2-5,CSAELFISGSGETQYF,TGCAGTGCAGAACTATTCATTAGCGGGAGTGGGGAGACCCAGTACTTC
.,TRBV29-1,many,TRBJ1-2,CSVEGVYGYTF,TGCAGCGTTGAAGGGGTCTATGGCTACACCTTC
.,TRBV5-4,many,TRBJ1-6,CASSPRMTGSPLHF,TGTGCCAGCAGCCCGCGGATGACCGGTTCACCCCTCCACTTT
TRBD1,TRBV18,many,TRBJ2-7,CASSPGIGTANYEQYF,TGTGCCAGCTCACCGGGAATCGGGACAGCTAACTACGAGCAGTACTTC
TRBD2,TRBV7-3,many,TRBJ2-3,CASSLRTSGRTDTQYF,TGTGCCAGCAGCTTAAGGACTAGCGGGAGGACAGATACGCAGTATTTT
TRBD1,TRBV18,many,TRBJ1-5,CASSPRDRAKPQHF,TGTGCCAGCTCACCTCGGGACAGGGCTAAGCCCCAGCATTTT
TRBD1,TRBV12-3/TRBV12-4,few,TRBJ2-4,CASSLFWTGNGGIQYF,TGTGCCAGCAGTTTATTTTGGACAGGGAACGGGGGCATTCAGTACTTC
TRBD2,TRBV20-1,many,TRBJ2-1,CSASSGLAGGPGEQFF,TGCAGTGCTAGCTCAGGACTAGCGGGAGGGCCAGGTGAGCAGTTCTTC
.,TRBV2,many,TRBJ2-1,CASRGPTNGSGYNEQFF,TGTGCCAGCAGGGGCCCTACCAACGGATCAGGGTACAATGAGCAGTTCTTC
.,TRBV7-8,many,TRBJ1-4,CASSPEEGRAEKLFF,TGTGCCAGCAGCCCCGAAGAGGGGAGGGCTGAAAAACTGTTTTTT
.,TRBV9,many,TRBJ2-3,CASNHRGGSTDTQYF,TGTGCCAGCAACCATAGGGGGGGTAGCACAGATACGCAGTATTTT
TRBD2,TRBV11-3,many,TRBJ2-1,CASSLGLAGVSEQFF,TGTGCCAGCAGCTTAGGACTAGCGGGAGTTAGTGAGCAGTTCTTC
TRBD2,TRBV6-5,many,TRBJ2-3,CASSSTSGRDTQYF,TGTGCCAGCAGTTCTACTAGCGGGAGAGATACGCAGTATTTT
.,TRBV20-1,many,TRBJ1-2,CSARIQGLSGYTF,TGCAGTGCTAGAATTCAGGGTTTATCTGGCTACACCTTC
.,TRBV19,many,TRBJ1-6,CASSITGRNSPLHF,TGTGCCAGTAGTATAACAGGGCGTAATTCACCCCTCCACTTT
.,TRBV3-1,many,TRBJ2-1,CASSHSSGSYNEQFF,TGTGCCAGCAGCCACTCCTCGGGCTCCTACAATGAGCAGTTCTTC
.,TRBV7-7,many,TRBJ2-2,CASSDLGNTGELFF,TGTGCTAGCAGCGACCTAGGGAACACCGGGGAGCTGTTTTTT
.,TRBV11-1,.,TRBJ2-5,CASSLSGRKVLQETQYF,TGTGCCAGCAGCTTATCCGGACGAAAAGTTCTCCAAGAGACCCAGTACTTC
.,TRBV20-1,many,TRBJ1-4,CSARDPRRANEKLFF,TGCAGTGCTAGAGATCCCAGGAGGGCTAATGAAAAACTGTTTTTT
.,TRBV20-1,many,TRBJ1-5,CSARDRIKGTGNQPQHF,TGCAGTGCTAGAGATCGGATAAAAGGAACGGGCAATCAGCCCCAGCATTTT
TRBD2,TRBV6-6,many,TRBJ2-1,CASRKHTSEGSYNEQFF,TGTGCCAGCAGAAAACATACTAGCGAAGGCTCCTACAATGAGCAGTTCTTC
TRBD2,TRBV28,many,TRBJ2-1,CASSLGVAGADEQFF,TGTGCCAGCAGTTTGGGGGTTGCGGGAGCGGATGAGCAGTTCTTC
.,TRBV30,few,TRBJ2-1,CAWSRGFDNEQFF,TGTGCCTGGAGTCGGGGCTTCGACAATGAGCAGTTCTTC
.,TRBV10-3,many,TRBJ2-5,CAISEPQETQYF,TGTGCCATCAGTGAGCCCCAAGAGACCCAGTACTTC
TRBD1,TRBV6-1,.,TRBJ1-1,CASSLQGADTEAFF,TGTGCCAGCAGCCTACAGGGGGCGGACACTGAAGCTTTCTTT
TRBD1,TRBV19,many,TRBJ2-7,CATRQGAFGTSEQYF,TGTGCCACCAGACAGGGGGCCTTTGGGACCTCCGAGCAGTACTTC
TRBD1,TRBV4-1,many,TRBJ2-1,CASSKSGTDFYNEQFF,TGCGCCAGCAGCAAATCCGGGACAGATTTCTACAATGAGCAGTTCTTC